This T cell receptor beta chain originates from a study of OX40 agonist ivuxolimab in advanced cancers. Looking at the study overall: Every 2 weeks, patients got intravenous ivuxolimab at one of six dose levels (0.01-10 mg/kg). Subjects had a mean age of about 57 years, with a range of 23 to 79; less than 90% were male.

Trimming stripped 5 bases from V and 8 bases from J, with 15 bases between. This CDR3 contains 14 residues. Germline V CDR1 and CDR2: PRHDT, FYEKMQ (reference sequence). Here immunoSEQ multiplex PCR was the method, and the copy in TCRdb shows in-frame clones only, minus some. The sample lists tens of thousands of clones, around 85% occurring once. The starting material was CD4+ or CD8+ T cells sorted from blood, obtained in a trial of the OX40 agonist ivuxolimab. The origin of this receptor is an adult with an advanced solid tumor such as melanoma, head and neck, liver or kidney cancer. This chain connects TRBV13 to TRBJ1-4; D is unclear. The chain's CDR3 is CASSPGLRQEKLFF. The CDR3, as DNA: TGTGCCAGCAGCCCCGGACTAAGGCAAGAAAAACTGTTTTTT.